Shown below are 22 T cell receptor beta chains from a single sample sequenced in a study of blood T cell repertoires in COVID-19. The protocol was immunoSEQ multiplex PCR, while the TCRdb copy is restricted to in-frame clones and leaves out a portion. The repertoire has 250,000 or so clones, more than 75% of them found once; the top ten carry roughly an eighth. The specimen was peripheral blood. The receptors were gathered from a man aged 80 or over with acute or convalescent COVID-19.

This chain joins TRBV6-5 and TRBJ2-7, with 8 bases fitting TRBD2. The CDR3 extends over 14 amino acids. CDR1 is MNHEY and CDR2 is SVGAGI in the germline V gene. V shed 5 bases, J shed 3 bases, and the junction held 6 bases outside the gene matches. The CDR3 spells CASSLRGGDYEQYF. DNA for the CDR3: TGTGCCAGCAGTCTCCGGGGGGGAGACTACGAGCAGTACTTC.

The chain employs TRBV18 and TRBJ2-5, with a possible D match to TRBD2 (5 bases). CDR3 length: 13 amino acids. Germline V gene lookup returns CDR1 KGHSH and CDR2 LQKENI. The V gene lost 3 bases and the J gene lost 2 bases, with 7 bases spanning the gap. In nucleotides, the CDR3 is TGTGCCAGCTCACCGGGAGCGCAAGAGACCCAGTACTTC. Protein: CASSPGAQETQYF.

The J gene is TRBJ2-3, the V gene TRBV5-4; the match to TRBD2 covers 7 bases. The CDR3 covers 13 residues. After removal of 2 bases from V and 4 bases from J, the junction contained 1 base not matched to a gene. Germline V gives CDR1 SGHNT, CDR2 YYREEE (reference sequence). CDR3 coding DNA: TGTGCCAGCAGCTTTACTAGCGCAGATACGCAGTATTTT. It is translated as CASSFTSADTQYF.

The genes are TRBV3-1 (or the pseudogene TRBV3-2) and TRBJ1-2; the D is unclear. Germline assignment: CDR1 LGHDT and CDR2 YNNKEL (reference sequence). This CDR3 contains 15 residues. V lost 0 bases and J 4 bases, leaving 12 bases between the germline ends. DNA for the CDR3: TGTGCCAGCAGCCAAGATCAGGCAGGCCTCTATGGCTACACCTTC. This translates into CASSQDQAGLYGYTF.

Points on this clone: The junction does not match germline at one end; this may be a read error. This rearrangement joins TRBV7-7 to TRBJ2-3; 13 bases agree with TRBD2. Per the germline V gene, CDR1 is SSHAT and CDR2 is FNYEAQ (reference sequence). The CDR3 covers 15 residues. CDR3 in DNA: TGTGCTAGCAGCCTCGGACTAGCGGGGGTAGATACGCAGTATTTT. This sequence encodes CASSLGLAGVDTQYF.

This clone was seen just once. The rearrangement uses TRBV2 and TRBJ2-2; 7 nucleotides match TRBD1. The CDR3 spans 15 residues. V dropped 6 bases and J dropped 3; count of bases not matched to a gene: 7. In germline, CDR1 is SNHLY, CDR2 FYNNEI. The CDR3 bases are TGTGCCAGCAGGAGACAGGGTCTTGACACCGGGGAGCTGTTTTTT. Protein: CASRRQGLDTGELFF.

This chain links TRBV5-3 with TRBJ1-2; D is unclear. TRBV5-3 counts as an open reading frame of uncertain function. The CDR3 is made up of 14 amino acids. Trimming took off 0 bases at V and 4 bases at J, with 10 bases between the two ends. In DNA, the CDR3 is TGTGCCAGAAGCTTGGCCTCGGAGGGCTATGGCTACACCTTC. Amino acids: CARSLASEGYGYTF.

This clone was counted once. The chain has TRBV24-1 and TRBJ1-4, with TRBD1 matching 10 bases. V lost 4 bases and J lost 11; bases outside the gene matches: 12. The CDR3 is made up of 16 amino acids. The V gene's germline CDR1 is KGHDR and CDR2 SFDVKD. The CDR3 region has the DNA TGTGCCACCAGTGAGGGGGGGACAGGGGCCTTCGACAAACTGTTTTTT. This sequence encodes CATSEGGTGAFDKLFF.

The chain recombines TRBV18 with TRBJ2-3; D might be TRBD2 (6 bases). The CDR3 consists of 16 residues. Germline V lookup: CDR1 KGHSH, CDR2 LQKENI. Trimming cost V 3 bases and J 0 bases, with 13 bases left between them. CDR3 loop: CASSPAGTGSTDTQYF. The CDR3 DNA follows: TGTGCCAGCTCACCGGCCGGGACTGGGAGCACAGATACGCAGTATTTT.

CDR3: CASSLDSGWSYNSPLHF. The CDR3 bases are TGTGCCAGCAGCTTAGATTCCGGGTGGTCCTATAATTCACCCCTCCACTTT. This rearrangement joins TRBV11-2 to TRBJ1-6; D unclear. CDR3 length equals 17 residues. Germline V CDR1 and CDR2: SGHAT, FQNNGV. Trimming removed 0 bases at V and 1 base at J, with 10 bases between. Supplemented by reference TRBV11-2 and TRBJ1-6, the full variable domain reads EAGVAQSPRYKIIEKRQSVAFWCNPISGHATLYWYQQILGQGPKLLIQFQNNGVVDDSQLPKDRFSAERLKGVDSTLKIQPAKLEDSAVYLCASSLDSGWSYNSPLHFGNGTRLTVT.

The CDR3 here is CASSLEEGRTTEAFF. CDR3 DNA sequence: TGCGCCAGCAGCTTGGAAGAGGGGAGGACCACTGAAGCTTTCTTT. V and J are TRBV5-1 and TRBJ1-1, with D maybe TRBD1 (5 bases). Germline CDR1 and CDR2: SGHRS and YFSETQ. This CDR3 comprises 15 residues. V was cut by 0 bases and J by 4 bases, with 13 bases left in between.

V is TRBV4-3 and J is TRBJ1-1; no firm D call. V was trimmed by 0 bases and J by 4 bases, leaving 12 bases between them. Looked up from germline, CDR1 is LGHNA and CDR2 is YSLEER. This CDR3 spans 15 amino acids. CDR3 amino acids: CASSQDPGRGTEAFF. In DNA, the CDR3 is TGCGCCAGCAGCCAAGATCCCGGCCGGGGCACTGAAGCTTTCTTT.

The J gene is TRBJ2-1, the V gene TRBV12-3 or TRBV12-4, with TRBD1 matching 10 bases. This CDR3 comprises 13 residues. V lost 6 bases and J lost 16; bases outside the gene matches: 12. CDR3 residues: CASSPTGGREGFF. CDR3 nucleotides: TGTGCCAGCAGCCCGACAGGGGGCCGGGAGGGTTTCTTC.

This clone is a singleton in its sample. The rearrangement uses TRBV5-1 and TRBJ2-2, with 8 positions matching TRBD1. This CDR3 comprises 15 residues. Germline V gene data show CDR1 as SGHRS and CDR2 as YFSETQ. V lost 4 bases, J lost 4 bases, and 6 bases stayed unmatched. The chain's CDR3 is CASSPGQGSTGELFF. The CDR3, as DNA: TGCGCCAGCAGCCCCGGACAGGGATCCACCGGGGAGCTGTTTTTT.

The count of this clone is one. The rearrangement joins TRBV2 to TRBJ1-2; the D gene is possibly TRBD1 (6 bases). Looked up from germline, CDR1 is SNHLY and CDR2 is FYNNEI. The CDR3 is 13 residues long. The ends were cut back, 8 bases at V and 4 bases at J, with 14 bases in the middle. The DNA of the CDR3 is TGTGCCAGCCTGGGGATAGGGGGCTATGGCTACACCTTC. The encoded protein is CASLGIGGYGYTF. The variable domain in full, completed from reference TRBV2 and TRBJ1-2, reads EPEVTQTPSHQVTQMGQEVILRCVPISNHLYFYWYRQILGQKVEFLVSFYNNEISEKSEIFDDQFSVERPDGSNFTLKIRSTKLEDSAMYFCASLGIGGYGYTFGSGTRLTVV.

The chain carries TRBV7-8 and TRBJ2-1; D is uncertain. The ends were cut back, 2 bases at V and 6 bases at J, with 11 bases in the middle. CDR1 is SGHVS and CDR2 is FQNEAQ in the germline V gene. CDR3 length: 14 amino acids. The CDR3 protein is CASSLIRSSNEQFF. The CDR3 DNA is TGTGCCAGCAGCTTAATACGTAGCAGCAATGAGCAGTTCTTC.

This chain connects TRBV19 to TRBJ2-5, with D perhaps matching TRBD1 (5 bases). Trimming left V 1 base short and J 4 bases short, with 10 bases between. In germline, CDR1 is LNHDA, CDR2 SQIVND (reference sequence). The CDR3 consists of 14 residues. The DNA of the CDR3 is TGTGCCAGTAGTATAGGGACGCAGGGAGAGACCCAGTACTTC. Encoded protein: CASSIGTQGETQYF.

The rearrangement links TRBV2 to TRBJ1-2, with TRBD1 as a possible D gene (5 bases). Per the germline V gene, CDR1 is SNHLY and CDR2 is FYNNEI. V gave up 7 bases and J gave up 0 bases, with 12 bases separating them. The length of the CDR3 is 14 residues. The CDR3 reads CASNLDKTNYGYTF. Here the CDR3 DNA reads TGTGCCAGCAACCTGGACAAGACTAACTATGGCTACACCTTC. The full variable domain, with the rest looked up from reference TRBV2 and TRBJ1-2, is EPEVTQTPSHQVTQMGQEVILRCVPISNHLYFYWYRQILGQKVEFLVSFYNNEISEKSEIFDDQFSVERPDGSNFTLKIRSTKLEDSAMYFCASNLDKTNYGYTFGSGTRLTVV.

V gene TRBV3-1 (or the pseudogene TRBV3-2) combines with J gene TRBJ2-1; 7 nucleotides line up with TRBD2. Germline assignment: CDR1 LGHDT and CDR2 YNNKEL (reference sequence). J gave up 6 bases and V 4 bases, and 12 bases lay outside the gene matches. The CDR3 totals 16 residues. CDR3 sequence reads: CASSPREAGVGNEQFF. The CDR3 nucleotides read TGTGCCAGCAGCCCCCGGGAGGCGGGAGTTGGCAATGAGCAGTTCTTC.

The V and J genes are TRBV5-4 and TRBJ2-2, with D unclear. This CDR3 spans 14 amino acids. The germline gives CDR1 SGHNT, CDR2 YYREEE (reference sequence). The V end lost 3 bases, the J end lost 1 base, and 7 bases lay between the germline ends. The CDR3 DNA reads TGTGCCAGCAGCTCCCCAGGGAACACCGGGGAGCTGTTTTTT. As protein: CASSSPGNTGELFF.

The chain links TRBV19 to TRBJ2-3, with D maybe TRBD1 (5 bases). CDR1 LNHDA and CDR2 SQIVND come from the germline V gene (reference sequence). V lost 4 bases to trimming and J lost 0 bases, with 14 bases between them. The CDR3 is made up of 16 amino acids. The CDR3 protein is CASSTGSQPSTDTQYF. CDR3 bases: TGTGCCAGTAGTACAGGGTCCCAGCCTAGCACAGATACGCAGTATTTT.

The chain combines TRBV2 with TRBJ1-2, with 12 bases identical to TRBD1. Germline values: CDR1 SNHLY, CDR2 FYNNEI. This CDR3 has 15 residues. With 6 bases clipped from V and 4 bases from J, the junction kept 6 bases outside the gene matches. CDR3 sequence reads: CASRPGTGGLYGYTF. For the CDR3, the DNA is TGTGCCAGCAGACCCGGGACAGGGGGCCTCTATGGCTACACCTTC.